This TCR beta chain originates from a study of cytomegalovirus exposure and HLA in healthy donors. V lost 4 bases and J lost 11, with 21 bases in between. The V gene's germline CDR1 is SGDLS and CDR2 YYNGEE. There are 14 residues in the CDR3. General study points: Later on, an analysis showed TCR association rates differing by HLA locus, with DRB1 the most and HLA-C the fewest.

PCR amplification relied on 60 Vbeta primers (plus 13 Jbeta primers). Profiling relied on immunoSEQ multiplex PCR, and the TCRdb table lists in-frame clones only, not all of them. This sample's table has some 75,000 clones. About this clone itself: Its antigen is unidentified.

The chain joins TRBV9 to TRBJ1-1, with D possibly TRBD1 on 6 matching bases. The sequence was collected from a boy aged 5-17 years in good health and CMV-seronegative. The sample consisted of PBMCs. The CDR3 reads CASSPLGGAFGAFF. The CDR3 bases are TGTGCCAGCAGCCCCCTTGGGGGGGCATTTGGGGCTTTCTTT.